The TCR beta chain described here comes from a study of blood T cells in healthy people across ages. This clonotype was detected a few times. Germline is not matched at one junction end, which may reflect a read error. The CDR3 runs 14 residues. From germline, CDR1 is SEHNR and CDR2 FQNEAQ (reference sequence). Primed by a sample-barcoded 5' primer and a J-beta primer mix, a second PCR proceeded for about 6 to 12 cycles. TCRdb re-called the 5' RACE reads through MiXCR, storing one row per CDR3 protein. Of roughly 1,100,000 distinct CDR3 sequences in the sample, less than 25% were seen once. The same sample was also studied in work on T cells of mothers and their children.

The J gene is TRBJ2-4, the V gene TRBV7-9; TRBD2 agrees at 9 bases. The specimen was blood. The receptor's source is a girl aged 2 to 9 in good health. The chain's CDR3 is CSSSFSGGQNIQYF. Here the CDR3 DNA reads TGTTCCAGCAGCTTTAGCGGGGGCCAAAACATTCAGTACTTC.